This TCR beta chain was recorded in a study of cytomegalovirus exposure and HLA in healthy donors. General study results and limits: Serostatus for CMV was the only available immune exposure information.

Notes on this clone: Its cognate antigen is unknown.

The PCR used 60 Vbeta and 13 Jbeta primers. Only in-frame clones appear in the TCRdb table, and some are missing; sequencing was by immunoSEQ multiplex PCR. The data contain under 100,000 clones, around 77% of them singletons. V shed 0 bases, J shed 5 bases, and the junction held 7 bases outside the gene matches. This CDR3 has 15 amino acids. CDR1 SGHRS and CDR2 YFSETQ come from the germline V gene. The J gene is TRBJ2-7, the V gene TRBV5-1; 8 bases are a match to TRBD2. Sample: PBMCs. This receptor was identified in a man aged 50 to 60 in good health and CMV-seronegative. This CDR3 reads CASSLAGGAIHEQYF. The CDR3 coding sequence is TGCGCCAGCAGCTTGGCCGGGGGGGCCATCCACGAGCAGTACTTC.